This T cell receptor beta chain is drawn from a study of T cell repertoires in cytomegalovirus infection. About the research overall: Indications of both CMV infection and matching HLA type were provided by public TCR beta signatures.

V was clipped by 2 bases and J by 4 bases, with 6 bases between them. The germline V gene encodes CDR1 SGHNT and CDR2 YYREEE (reference sequence). The CDR3 totals 12 residues. Study outcomes and limitations: There were carriers of CMV plus the relevant HLA, and cumulative public TCR beta family frequency identified them. CMV-specific TCR beta clonotypes restricted by HLA-C were the ones dominating the ex vivo response.

TCRdb analysed the reads with MiXCR anew, one entry per CDR3 protein. The data show 110,000 to 150,000 distinct CDR3 sequences, approximately 5.9% seen once. This clonotype was found a few times. The antigen remains unidentified. The chain recombines TRBV5-4 with TRBJ1-2, with D hard to call. Sequenced input: PBMCs. The source is a human donor in good health (CMV status not recorded). Some clones in this sample may be carry-over from other donors' samples. The CDR3 DNA follows: TGTGCCAGCAGCTTTGAGGGCTATGGCTACACCTTC. This gives the protein CASSFEGYGYTF.